One sample yielded the 27 T cell receptor beta chains listed below, sequenced in a study of T cell changes during pregnancy in multiple sclerosis. Repertoires were generated with immunoSEQ multiplex PCR, while TCRdb's copy carries only in-frame clones and drops some. This sample carries 40,000 or so clones, around nine tenths of them seen once, and the ten largest clones take roughly 1.2%. Sequenced here: peripheral blood, sampled before pregnancy. The receptors stem from a female donor with multiple sclerosis, enrolled in a pregnancy study.

The chain combines TRBV7-3 with TRBJ2-5; 7 positions agree with TRBD1. The CDR3 loop spans 14 amino acids. Germline CDR1 is SGHTA and CDR2 is FQGTGA. The trim removed 5 bases at V and 1 base at J, leaving 4 bases unmatched. CDR3 region: CASSPGTAQETQYF. CDR3 in DNA: TGTGCCAGCAGCCCAGGGACAGCCCAAGAGACCCAGTACTTC.

The genes are TRBV5-4 and TRBJ2-7; 9 bases line up with TRBD2. This CDR3 has 15 amino acids. From germline, CDR1 is SGHNT and CDR2 YYREEE (reference sequence). Trimming at V came to 0 bases and at J to 4 bases, leaving 5 bases not matched to a gene. As DNA, the CDR3 is TGTGCCAGCAGCTTGGTAGCGGGAGCCAGGTACGAGCAGTACTTC. It encodes CASSLVAGARYEQYF. Variable domain in full (rest from reference TRBV5-4 and TRBJ2-7): ETGVTQSPTHLIKTRGQQVTLRCSSQSGHNTVSWYQQALGQGPQFIFQYYREEENGRGNFPPRFSGLQFPNYSSELNVNALELDDSALYLCASSLVAGARYEQYFGPGTRLTVT.

The chain joins TRBV27 to TRBJ2-7; 9 bases fit TRBD1. V trimming: 6 bases; J trimming: 4 bases; junction bases outside the gene matches: 7. Germline V lookup: CDR1 MNHEY, CDR2 SMNVEV (reference sequence). This CDR3 spans 14 amino acids. The CDR3 DNA is TGTGCCAGCAGCAGAGGACAGGGGTCATACGAGCAGTACTTC. Protein sequence: CASSRGQGSYEQYF.

The chain has TRBV25-1 and TRBJ2-2; D is possibly TRBD2 (7 bases). The CDR3 runs 16 residues. V was cut by 5 bases and J by 5 bases, with 18 bases left in between. The germline CDR1 and CDR2 sequences are MGHDK and SYGVNS. The CDR3 nucleotides are TGTGCCAGCAGTAATCTAGGGGGAGGGGAAACCGGGGAGCTGTTTTTT. The encoded protein is CASSNLGGGETGELFF.

The chain has TRBV9 and TRBJ2-3, with 15 nucleotides matching TRBD2. Germline V gene sequence: CDR1 SGDLS, CDR2 YYNGEE. With 0 bases clipped from V and 4 bases from J, the junction kept 9 bases outside the gene matches. This CDR3 has 19 amino acids. The CDR3 nucleotides read TGTGCCAGCAGCGTAGTTGGACTAGCGGGAGGGCCGGCCTCAGATACGCAGTATTTT. It codes for CASSVVGLAGGPASDTQYF.

This chain uses TRBV12-5 with TRBJ1-2; 10 nucleotides match TRBD1. The CDR3 covers 16 residues. Germline V gene data show CDR1 as LGHNT and CDR2 as FRNRAP. V lost 1 base and J lost 3; bases outside the gene matches: 5. CDR3 loop: CASGLEDRGYDYGYTF. CDR3 coding DNA: TGTGCTAGTGGTTTGGAGGACAGGGGGTATGACTATGGCTACACCTTC.

This clone was recorded only once. The chain joins TRBV10-1 to TRBJ1-4, with D unclear. CDR1 and CDR2 from the germline V gene are WNHNN and SYGVQD (reference sequence). Trimming took off 10 bases at V and 6 bases at J, with 18 bases between the two ends. CDR3 length: 14 residues. The CDR3 is CATPLGGLYEKLFF. The CDR3 nucleotides are TGCGCCACTCCCCTGGGCGGGTTATATGAAAAACTGTTTTTT.

The CDR3 DNA reads TGTGCCAGCAGCTTGTGGTGGCAGGGGGCAGGAGGCTACACCTTC. Its protein is CASSLWWQGAGGYTF. The chain has TRBV5-6 and TRBJ1-2; 8 nucleotides match TRBD1. This CDR3 has 15 residues. CDR1 is SGHDT and CDR2 is YYEEEE in the germline V gene. J lost 8 bases, V lost 1 base, and 10 bases had no gene match.

The chain joins TRBV28 to TRBJ2-7; 7 bases are shared with TRBD1. Germline CDR1 MDHEN, CDR2 SYDVKM. V lost 6 bases and J lost 4; bases outside the gene matches: 9. CDR3 length: 14 residues. The CDR3 here is CASRGTGDTYEQYF. The CDR3 DNA sequence: TGTGCCAGCAGAGGAACAGGGGATACTTACGAGCAGTACTTC.

V gene TRBV5-1 combines with J gene TRBJ2-1; 13 bases map to TRBD2. V was pared by 5 bases and J by 8 bases, with 7 bases of the junction left unmatched. The CDR3 spans 15 residues. Per germline, CDR1 SGHRS and CDR2 YFSETQ. DNA of the CDR3: TGCGCCAGCAGGTCCGGGACTAGCGGGATGTATGAGCAGTTCTTC. This encodes CASRSGTSGMYEQFF.

Here the CDR3 reads CASSDPTRTGYGYTF. CDR3 nucleotides: TGTGCCAGCAGTGACCCTACGAGGACAGGATATGGCTACACCTTC. The chain employs TRBV2 and TRBJ1-2; 7 positions match TRBD1. CDR3 length equals 15 residues. The V and J ends lost 3 bases and 5 bases, in that order; junction bases with no gene match: 9. The V gene's germline CDR1 is SNHLY and CDR2 FYNNEI. Full variable domain (rest looked up from reference TRBV2 and TRBJ1-2): EPEVTQTPSHQVTQMGQEVILRCVPISNHLYFYWYRQILGQKVEFLVSFYNNEISEKSEIFDDQFSVERPDGSNFTLKIRSTKLEDSAMYFCASSDPTRTGYGYTFGSGTRLTVV.

This clone appeared once. V is TRBV5-1 and J is TRBJ1-2; 7 bases are a match to TRBD1. The CDR3 runs to 16 residues. The germline V gene encodes CDR1 SGHRS and CDR2 YFSETQ. Germline trimming cut 0 bases from V and 2 bases from J; bases unmatched to any gene: 7. The CDR3 sequence: CASSLDGQAINYGYTF. As DNA, the CDR3 is TGCGCCAGCAGCTTGGACGGACAGGCAATAAACTATGGCTACACCTTC.

This clone is a singleton in its sample. The V call is TRBV7-9, the J call TRBJ2-3; weak D call: TRBD2 (5 bases). Germline CDR1 is SEHNR and CDR2 is FQNEAQ (reference sequence). This CDR3 is built from 14 residues. V lost 5 bases and J 2 bases, leaving 11 bases between the germline ends. CDR3 protein: CASSRTGFTDTQYF. As DNA, the CDR3 is TGTGCCAGCAGCCGGACTGGATTCACAGATACGCAGTATTTT.

This clone was detected only a few times. The chain joins TRBV4-2 to TRBJ1-1; unclear D gene. CDR1 and CDR2 from the germline V gene are LGHNA and YNFKEQ. This CDR3 contains 14 residues. V was cut by 0 bases and J by 6 bases, with 11 bases left in between. CDR3 region: CASSQEILAAEAFF. The DNA of the CDR3 is TGTGCCAGCAGCCAAGAGATTTTGGCGGCTGAAGCTTTCTTT.

CDR3 protein: CARTRTAFNEKLFF. The CDR3 DNA sequence: TGTGCGCGTACGAGGACAGCGTTCAATGAAAAACTGTTTTTT. The chain combines TRBV19 with TRBJ1-4, with D perhaps matching TRBD1 (6 bases). Germline V lookup: CDR1 LNHDA, CDR2 SQIVND (reference sequence). This CDR3 is built from 14 residues.

This clone counts as medium-sized. This chain joins TRBV7-2 and TRBJ2-7; 9 bases agree with TRBD2. After removal of 0 bases from V and 4 bases from J, the junction contained 7 bases not matched to a gene. The CDR3 is 16 amino acids. Germline lookup yields CDR1 SGHTA and CDR2 FQGNSA. CDR3 residues: CASSLAGSGRGYEQYF. CDR3 in DNA: TGTGCCAGCAGCTTAGCGGGTAGCGGGAGAGGGTACGAGCAGTACTTC.

This rearrangement joins TRBV29-1 to TRBJ1-4; TRBD1 agrees at 7 bases. The trim removed 0 bases at V and 7 bases at J, leaving 8 bases unmatched. The CDR3 runs 15 residues. Germline-derived CDR1 and CDR2 are SQVTM and ANQGSEA. CDR3 nucleotides: TGCAGCGTTGAAGAGACGAGGGGGCTGGGTGAAAAACTGTTTTTT. Translated, it gives CSVEETRGLGEKLFF.

The chain uses TRBV28 and TRBJ2-5; D call uncertain. Germline CDR1 and CDR2: MDHEN and SYDVKM. V was trimmed by 3 bases and J by 5 bases, leaving 10 bases between them. This CDR3 contains 13 residues. In nucleotides, the CDR3 is TGTGCCAGCAGTTTTTCCGAGCTGGAGACCCAGTACTTC. It specifies CASSFSELETQYF.

This rearrangement joins TRBV4-1 to TRBJ2-7; 9 nucleotides match TRBD1. The CDR3 spans 14 residues. CDR1 and CDR2 from the germline V gene are MGHRA and YSYEKL. V lost 2 bases, J lost 3 bases, and 2 bases stayed unmatched. CDR3 amino acids: CASSQPGQGYEQYF. CDR3 nucleotide sequence: TGCGCCAGCAGCCAACCGGGACAGGGCTACGAGCAGTACTTC.

The chain has TRBV25-1 and TRBJ2-7; 9 bases line up with TRBD2. Losses at the gene ends were 4 bases for V and 9 bases for J; bases not matched to a gene: 7. This CDR3 spans 13 amino acids. Per germline, CDR1 MGHDK and CDR2 SYGVNS. The chain's CDR3 is CASSGVAGVVQYF. CDR3 nucleotides: TGTGCCAGCAGTGGGGTAGCGGGAGTGGTGCAGTACTTC.

CDR3 DNA: TGTGCCAGCAGCCTCACAGGGGTGGGTATGTACGAGCAGTACTTC. Its protein product is CASSLTGVGMYEQYF. The rearrangement uses TRBV7-9 and TRBJ2-7, with 7 bases identical to TRBD1. Trimming removed 5 bases from V and 4 bases from J; junction bases left unmatched: 11. CDR3 length: 15 amino acids. Germline CDR1 SEHNR, CDR2 FQNEAQ (reference sequence). Complete variable domain (other parts from reference TRBV7-9 and TRBJ2-7): DTGVSQNPRHKITKRGQNVTFRCDPISEHNRLYWYRQTLGQGPEFLTYFQNEAQLEKSRLLSDRFSAERPKGSFSTLEIQRTEQGDSAMYLCASSLTGVGMYEQYFGPGTRLTVT.

This clone was detected only once. The chain uses TRBV6-1 and TRBJ2-2, with 7 bases identical to TRBD1. The V gene end was trimmed by 6 bases and the J gene end by 5 bases; junction bases not matched to a gene: 9. This CDR3 has 15 amino acids. Germline-derived CDR1 and CDR2 are MNHNS and SASEGT. The CDR3 DNA reads as TGTGCCAGCAGGGAAACCGGGACAGAGACCGGGGAGCTGTTTTTT. It encodes CASRETGTETGELFF.

The CDR3 DNA follows: TGTGCCAGCAGCCCGGAGAATCTTGAAGAGACCCAGTACTTC. Its translation is CASSPENLEETQYF. This chain links TRBV7-9 with TRBJ2-5; D remains ambiguous. Trimming left V 5 bases short and J 3 bases short, with 13 bases between. CDR3 length equals 14 residues. Germline CDR1 reads SEHNR; CDR2 reads FQNEAQ (reference sequence).

The gene calls are TRBV5-5 and TRBJ2-7, with a weak D call TRBD2 (5 bases). V was pared by 4 bases and J by 0 bases, with 23 bases between. Looked up from germline, CDR1 is SGHKS and CDR2 is YYEKEE (reference sequence). This CDR3 is built from 18 residues. The CDR3 bases are TGTGCCAGCAGCCCGTTAGGGATCGCGGGCACGAGCTCCTACGAGCAGTACTTC. This translates into CASSPLGIAGTSSYEQYF.

The V call is TRBV27, the J call TRBJ2-1; a weak D match, TRBD1 (5 bases). Between the trimmed V and J ends, which lost 2 bases and 6 bases, there was a span of 14 bases. CDR3 size: 15 residues. CDR1 and CDR2 from the germline V gene are MNHEY and SMNVEV (reference sequence). The CDR3 sequence: CASSLVVAGLNEQFF. DNA for the CDR3: TGTGCCAGCAGTTTAGTGGTCGCAGGGCTCAATGAGCAGTTCTTC.

The chain uses TRBV4-3 and TRBJ1-5, with D hard to call. This CDR3 has 14 residues. Per the germline V gene, CDR1 is LGHNA and CDR2 is YSLEER. Trimming cost V 1 base and J 3 bases, with 7 bases left between them. The CDR3 DNA reads as TGCGCCAGCAGCCAAGCGTTATACAATCAGCCCCAGCATTTT. This gives the protein CASSQALYNQPQHF.

The chain recombines TRBV7-2 with TRBJ1-6, with 7 positions matching TRBD1. The length of the CDR3 is 16 residues. V lost 5 bases, J lost 2 bases, and 6 bases stayed unmatched. Germline CDR1 SGHTA, CDR2 FQGNSA. This CDR3 reads CASSLTGSPYNSPLHF. Here the CDR3 DNA reads TGTGCCAGCAGCCTGACAGGGAGTCCCTATAATTCACCCCTCCACTTT.